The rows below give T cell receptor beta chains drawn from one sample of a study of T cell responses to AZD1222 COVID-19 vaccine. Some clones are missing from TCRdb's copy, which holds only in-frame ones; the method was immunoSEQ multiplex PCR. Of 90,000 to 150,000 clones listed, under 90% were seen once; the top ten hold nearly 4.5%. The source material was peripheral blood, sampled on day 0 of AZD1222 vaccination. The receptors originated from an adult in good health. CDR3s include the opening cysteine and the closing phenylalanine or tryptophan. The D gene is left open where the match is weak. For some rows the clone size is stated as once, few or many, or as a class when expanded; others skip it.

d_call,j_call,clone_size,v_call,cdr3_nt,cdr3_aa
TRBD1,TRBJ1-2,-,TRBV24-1,TGTGCCACCAGTGATGTGACAGGGAGCGGCTACACCTTC,CATSDVTGSGYTF
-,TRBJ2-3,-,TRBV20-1,TGCAGTGCTAGTGACCATTTCCAACCTAGCACAGATACGCAGTATTTT,CSASDHFQPSTDTQYF
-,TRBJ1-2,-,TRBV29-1,TGCAGCGTTGTTGGGTCTGGGGCCGATTCCTATGGCTACACCTTC,CSVVGSGADSYGYTF
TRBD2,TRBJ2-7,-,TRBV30,TGTGCCTGGACCCCGGGACTAGCGGCGTACGAGCAGTACTTC,CAWTPGLAAYEQYF
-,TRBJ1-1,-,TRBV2,TGTGCCAGCAGTGACTTGAGTTGGGACACTGAAGCTTTCTTT,CASSDLSWDTEAFF
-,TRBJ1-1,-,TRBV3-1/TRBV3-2,TGTGCCAGCAGGTCCTGGGACACCATGAACACTGAAGCTTTCTTT,CASRSWDTMNTEAFF
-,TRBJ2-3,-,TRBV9,TGTGCCAGCAGCTCCGGAGCAGGGATCACAGATACGCAGTATTTT,CASSSGAGITDTQYF
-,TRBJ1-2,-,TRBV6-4,TGTGCCAGCAGCCCCGAAAGAGGGCAAGGCTACACCTTC,CASSPERGQGYTF
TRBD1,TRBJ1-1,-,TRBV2,TGTGCCAGCACACAACAGGGGGCTGCATTTGACACTGAAGCTTTCTTT,CASTQQGAAFDTEAFF
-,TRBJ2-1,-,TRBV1,TGCACCAGCAGCCCAAAGGGCAGAACGTCGACAGGTAGGAGGGTTAGCACCTATTACAATGAGCAGTTCTTC,CTSSPKGRTSTGRRVSTYYNEQFF
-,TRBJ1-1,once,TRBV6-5,TGTGCCAGCAAGACGTTCGGGGGCCCGTACACTGAAGCTTTCTTT,CASKTFGGPYTEAFF
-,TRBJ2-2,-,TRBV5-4,TGTGCCAGCAGTATGGCATCGGGCCGCGGCACCGGGGAGCTGTTTTTT,CASSMASGRGTGELFF
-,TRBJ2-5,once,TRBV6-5,TGTGCCAGCAGTTCCGTAGTCCAAGAGACCCAGTACTTC,CASSSVVQETQYF
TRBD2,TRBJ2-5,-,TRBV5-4,TGTGCCAGCAGCCCTAGCGGGAGGATTGGGGAGACCCAGTACTTC,CASSPSGRIGETQYF
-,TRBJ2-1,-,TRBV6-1,TGTGCCAGCAGTGAATTTCTACCAAACAATGAGCAGTTCTTC,CASSEFLPNNEQFF
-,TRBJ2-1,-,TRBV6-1,TGTGCCAGCAGTGAAGTATGGGATCCAGGGGAGCAGTTCTTC,CASSEVWDPGEQFF
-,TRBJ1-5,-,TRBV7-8,TGTGCCAGCAGCTTAGTCGGTCAGCCCCAGCATTTT,CASSLVGQPQHF
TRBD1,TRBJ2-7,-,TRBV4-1,TGCGCCAGCAGCTCTGGACAGGGCGCCTCCTACGAGCAGTACTTC,CASSSGQGASYEQYF
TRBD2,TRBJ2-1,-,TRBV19,TGTGCCAGTAGTATGGGACTAGAGATCAATGAGCAGTTCTTC,CASSMGLEINEQFF
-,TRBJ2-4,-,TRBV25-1,TGTGCCAGCAGTGAATATGGGCCAGGGAGGAACATTCAGTACTTC,CASSEYGPGRNIQYF
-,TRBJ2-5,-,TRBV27,TGTGCCAGCAGTTTTACCCTAGCGTATTCCCAAGAGACCCAGTACTTC,CASSFTLAYSQETQYF
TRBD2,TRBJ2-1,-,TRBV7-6,TGTGCCAGCAGCTTAGTGTCTAGCGGGGGCGGATACAATGAGCAGTTCTTC,CASSLVSSGGGYNEQFF
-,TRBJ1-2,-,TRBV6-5,TGTGCCAGCAGTCAAATCCTTGGAGCTAACTATGGCTACACCTTC,CASSQILGANYGYTF
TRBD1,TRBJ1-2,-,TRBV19,TGTGCCAGTAGTACCGGGACAGTCTCTTGGGGCTACACCTTC,CASSTGTVSWGYTF
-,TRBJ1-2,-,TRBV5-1,TGCGCCAGCAGCTTGGCCATCGGCAGGGAGGGCTATGGCTACACCTTC,CASSLAIGREGYGYTF
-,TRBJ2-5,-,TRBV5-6,TGTGCCAGCAGCTATCAGCGACAAGAGACCCAGTACTTC,CASSYQRQETQYF
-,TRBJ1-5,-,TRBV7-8,TGTGCCAGCAGCCTTGACAGTAATCAGCCCCAGCATTTT,CASSLDSNQPQHF
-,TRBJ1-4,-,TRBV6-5,TGTGCCAGCAGTTACTCCTACGCAACTAATGAAAAACTGTTTTTT,CASSYSYATNEKLFF